This record covers a single TCR beta chain. A single count supports this clone. The antigen it binds to is not known. The sample holds no much larger clone one base away, and base qualities are not on file. The library was generated by the immunoSEQ multiplex PCR assay. The clones in this table, taken by TCRdb from immuneACCESS, are in-frame only. Not every clone is retained; where verified, under half of the shortfall comes from an unresolved V gene, and the cause of the rest is unknown. The sample data list approximately 40,000 clones, and about 73% of these were observed just once. 7% to 9.5% of the sample goes to the ten largest clones. A distance of 7 bases separates the germline ends of V and J, which lose 0 bases and 4 bases respectively. Counted from cysteine to valine, this CDR3 has 13 amino acids. Only the CDR3 part of the read is kept: 39 bases, read in frame from the first base. Sequences MNHNS (CDR1) and SASEGT (CDR2) are obtained from the germline V gene.

The study tested focal radiation therapy combined with CTLA-4 blockade (ipilimumab) in patients with chemo-refractory metastatic non-small-cell lung cancer. The data stem from a study of radiotherapy plus CTLA-4 blockade in lung cancer (dated by TCRdb to about 2018). General notes on the study: Objective responses were observed in roughly a sixth of enrolled patients, and disease control was achieved in around 30%.

Broader findings and caveats from the paper: TCR clones derived from tumors expanded in peripheral blood after treatment with radiotherapy and ipilimumab. Early dynamic changes in blood T cell clones, together with increased serum interferon-beta after radiation, were reported as the strongest predictors of response.

The TCR sequence derives from a human donor with non-small cell lung cancer who had stable disease on radiotherapy plus ipilimumab. This material consisted of peripheral blood, taken from a patient treated with radiotherapy plus ipilimumab. This receptor chain uses TRBV6-1 and TRBJ2-7; the D gene is unclear. The nucleotide sequence is given as TGTGCCAGCAGTGAAGCGCTTCGTTACGAGCAGTACGTC. It translates to CASSEALRYEQYV.